This record looks at one TCR beta chain sequence and its context. Data came from immunoSEQ multiplex PCR; TCRdb stores just in-frame clones and leaves some out. The repertoire includes around 110,000 clones, 88% of them detected once, and 1.8% sits in the top ten. This sample was taken from a study of cytomegalovirus exposure and HLA in healthy donors. The material sequenced was PBMCs. This sequence originates from a woman under 30 in good health and CMV-seropositive.

CDR3 loop: CASSLGVGGATDTQYF. The CDR3 DNA follows: TGTGCCAGCAGCTTAGGGGTAGGGGGGGCCACAGATACGCAGTATTTT. The rearrangement uses TRBV7-7 and TRBJ2-3; TRBD2 is a possible D gene (7 bases). This CDR3 is built from 16 residues. CDR1 is SSHAT and CDR2 is FNYEAQ in the germline V gene (reference sequence). V lost 1 base and J lost 2, with 13 bases in between.